What follows are 23 T cell receptor beta chains derived from one specimen sequenced in a study of shared clonotypes between healthy human individuals. Clones were read by immunoSEQ multiplex PCR, and TCRdb kept only the in-frame ones, dropping some. The sample lists around 1.5 million clones, 95% to 99% occurring once. The sequenced sample was naive CD4+ T cells sorted from blood. Subset meaning: CD45RA+ positively selected. The receptors were gathered from a man aged 25 to 40 in good health.

The chain uses TRBV18 and TRBJ1-2; D is uncertain. CDR3 size: 17 residues. V shed 3 bases and J shed 0 bases, with 17 bases lying between them. Germline CDR1 reads KGHSH; CDR2 reads LQKENI. As DNA, the CDR3 is TGTGCCAGCTCACCCCTTTCTCAGGCAACCACTAACTATGGCTACACCTTC. It encodes CASSPLSQATTNYGYTF.

This clone was seen just once. The chain's CDR3 is CASSRGPNEQFF. CDR3 sequence (DNA): TGTGCCAGCAGCCGAGGACCCAATGAGCAGTTCTTC. The chain employs TRBV11-2 and TRBJ2-1; no firm D call. Looked up from germline, CDR1 is SGHAT and CDR2 is FQNNGV. There are 12 residues in the CDR3. Trimming left V 5 bases short and J 6 bases short, with 8 bases between.

The chain is built from TRBV9 and TRBJ2-7; TRBD2 matches at 12 bases. With V trimmed by 5 bases and J by 2 bases, 8 bases remained unmatched. Germline CDR1 SGDLS, CDR2 YYNGEE. The CDR3 length is 16 residues. The CDR3 sequence: CASRIRTSGDTYEQYF. In nucleotides, the CDR3 is TGTGCCAGCAGGATTAGGACTAGCGGGGATACCTACGAGCAGTACTTC.

This chain joins TRBV2 and TRBJ2-7; weak D call: TRBD1 (5 bases). Germline V lookup: CDR1 SNHLY, CDR2 FYNNEI. Trimming stripped 6 bases from V and 12 bases from J, with 24 bases between. This CDR3 region has 14 residues. Written as DNA, the CDR3 is TGTGCCAGCAGCCCAGTGGGTGCAGGGCCGAGGCCGTACTTC. Its translation is CASSPVGAGPRPYF.

This clone was seen only once. The rearrangement joins TRBV7-9 to TRBJ1-3; maybe TRBD1 (5 bases). The ends were cut back, 5 bases at V and 4 bases at J, with 12 bases in the middle. Germline CDR1 and CDR2: SEHNR and FQNEAQ (reference sequence). The CDR3 has 14 amino acids. The CDR3 reads CASSPVGPGNTIYF. As DNA, the CDR3 is TGTGCCAGCAGCCCCGTGGGGCCGGGAAACACCATATATTTT.

V is TRBV7-8 and J is TRBJ2-3; D ambiguous. V lost 5 bases and J lost 2, with 11 bases in between. Germline CDR1 is SGHVS and CDR2 is FQNEAQ. CDR3 length: 14 residues. The DNA of the CDR3 is TGTGCCAGCAGCCCACGACTTTCCACAGATACGCAGTATTTT. Translation: CASSPRLSTDTQYF.

The rearrangement uses TRBV5-1 and TRBJ1-2; D call uncertain. CDR3 length: 12 amino acids. CDR1 and CDR2 (germline): SGHRS, YFSETQ. Deletions cut 0 bases from V and 8 bases from J, with 8 bases between. This CDR3 is CASSLGGEGYTF. The CDR3 DNA reads as TGCGCCAGCAGCTTGGGGGGAGAGGGCTACACCTTC. Full variable domain (outside the CDR3, taken from reference TRBV5-1 and TRBJ1-2): KAGVTQTPRYLIKTRGQQVTLSCSPISGHRSVSWYQQTPGQGLQFLFEYFSETQRNKGNFPGRFSGRQFSNSRSEMNVSTLELGDSALYLCASSLGGEGYTFGSGTRLTVV.

The chain employs TRBV28 and TRBJ2-4, with TRBD2 matching over 7 bases. Germline V gene data show CDR1 as MDHEN and CDR2 as SYDVKM. The CDR3 totals 13 residues. V trimming: 5 bases; J trimming: 9 bases; junction bases outside the gene matches: 7. The CDR3 region has the DNA TGTGCCAGCAGTCCGGGACTACCGAGCATTCAGTACTTC. As protein: CASSPGLPSIQYF.

In its sample, this clone was seen a few times. This chain joins TRBV4-1 and TRBJ1-5; D is possibly TRBD1 (5 bases). This CDR3 has 12 residues. V lost 1 base and J 8 bases, leaving 6 bases between the germline ends. Germline V gives CDR1 MGHRA, CDR2 YSYEKL. CDR3 nucleotide sequence: TGCGCCAGCAGCCAAGGGGGGAAGCCCCAGCATTTT. This codes for CASSQGGKPQHF.

This chain joins TRBV7-9 and TRBJ2-1; tentative D call: TRBD2 (5 bases). Germline V gene sequence: CDR1 SEHNR, CDR2 FQNEAQ (reference sequence). Between the trimmed V and J ends, which lost 8 bases and 0 bases, there was a span of 14 bases. This CDR3 has 15 amino acids. The CDR3 reads CASGEKRSSYNEQFF. The CDR3 nucleotides are TGTGCCAGCGGGGAAAAGCGGAGCTCCTACAATGAGCAGTTCTTC.

The chain joins TRBV28 to TRBJ1-5; the match to TRBD1 covers 9 bases. Germline values: CDR1 MDHEN, CDR2 SYDVKM. The V and J ends lost 3 bases and 3 bases, in that order; junction bases with no gene match: 12. The CDR3 length is 18 residues. The CDR3 DNA sequence: TGTGCCAGCAGTTTGGCGGGTTGGGGACAGGGACACAATCAGCCCCAGCATTTT. This encodes CASSLAGWGQGHNQPQHF.

The chain joins TRBV11-2 to TRBJ2-1; 8 bases fit TRBD1. The CDR3 consists of 17 residues. Germline trimming cut 0 bases from V and 4 bases from J; bases unmatched to any gene: 8. Germline V gene sequence: CDR1 SGHAT, CDR2 FQNNGV. CDR3 DNA sequence: TGTGCCAGCAGCTTAGATTTCAGGACAGGGAAATACAATGAGCAGTTCTTC. Encoded protein: CASSLDFRTGKYNEQFF.

The genes are TRBV28 and TRBJ2-7; D is possibly TRBD1 (5 bases). V lost 7 bases to trimming and J lost 3 bases, with 25 bases between them. Germline assignment: CDR1 MDHEN and CDR2 SYDVKM. The CDR3 covers 17 residues. Written as DNA, the CDR3 is TGTGCCAGCAAGGGGCTCGGTGGAGTAGAGCCTCTCTACGAGCAGTACTTC. As protein: CASKGLGGVEPLYEQYF.

This rearrangement joins TRBV7-9 to TRBJ2-2; D is uncertain. The CDR3 loop spans 15 amino acids. Trimming cost V 5 bases and J 2 bases, with 12 bases left between them. Germline V lookup: CDR1 SEHNR, CDR2 FQNEAQ (reference sequence). CDR3 nucleotides: TGTGCCAGCAGCCCCGTGGCCCTAAACACCGGGGAGCTGTTTTTT. Protein product: CASSPVALNTGELFF.

The chain links TRBV9 to TRBJ2-3, with 7 bases matching TRBD2. The CDR3 covers 15 residues. From germline, CDR1 is SGDLS and CDR2 YYNGEE. The V and J ends lost 6 bases and 4 bases, in that order; junction bases with no gene match: 11. The CDR3 loop reads CASTPLAGVPDTQYF. The CDR3 DNA reads TGTGCCAGCACCCCCCTGGCGGGAGTCCCAGATACGCAGTATTTT.

The rearrangement joins TRBV5-1 to TRBJ1-2; weak D call: TRBD1 (5 bases). The CDR3 is 14 amino acids. The ends were cut back, 2 bases at V and 2 bases at J, with 10 bases in the middle. Per the germline V gene, CDR1 is SGHRS and CDR2 is YFSETQ. In DNA, the CDR3 is TGCGCCAGCAGCTTTGGGAGGGGAAACTATGGCTACACCTTC. Encoded protein: CASSFGRGNYGYTF.

This chain joins TRBV2 and TRBJ1-2, with D maybe TRBD1 (5 bases). Germline values: CDR1 SNHLY, CDR2 FYNNEI. Trimming stripped 0 bases from V and 1 base from J, with 15 bases between. This CDR3 is 17 amino acids long. CDR3 sequence: CASSEALAGGVNYGYTF. The DNA of the CDR3 is TGTGCCAGCAGTGAAGCGCTTGCAGGAGGGGTTAACTATGGCTACACCTTC.

V gene TRBV5-1 combines with J gene TRBJ2-7; either TRBD1 or TRBD2 may supply D (6 bases each). Per the germline V gene, CDR1 is SGHRS and CDR2 is YFSETQ. The CDR3 is 15 amino acids. The V end was cut by 0 bases, the J end by 7 bases, with 17 bases between. The CDR3, as DNA: TGCGCCAGCAGCTTGGACATTCCGGGGGCGCAAGAGCAGTACTTC. This encodes CASSLDIPGAQEQYF.

This chain links TRBV15 with TRBJ2-2; TRBD2 matches at 7 bases. Germline V lookup: CDR1 LNHNV, CDR2 YYDKDF (reference sequence). This CDR3 has 16 amino acids. V gave up 1 base and J gave up 6 bases; unmatched junction bases: 8. The DNA of the CDR3 is TGTGCCACCAGCAGAGTCACGACTAGCCCGGCCGGGGAGCTGTTTTTT. Translation: CATSRVTTSPAGELFF.

V usage is TRBV5-4 and J usage is TRBJ2-7; 9 nucleotides align to TRBD1. Germline CDR1 reads SGHNT; CDR2 reads YYREEE (reference sequence). This CDR3 contains 14 residues. J lost 2 bases, V lost 4 bases, and 4 bases had no gene match. The CDR3 bases are TGTGCCAGCAGCGCCGGACAGGGGCCCTACGAGCAGTACTTC. Protein product: CASSAGQGPYEQYF.

The chain recombines TRBV27 with TRBJ2-7; 9 nucleotides match TRBD2. The CDR3 loop spans 14 amino acids. Germline V gene lookup returns CDR1 MNHEY and CDR2 SMNVEV (reference sequence). The V segment lost 7 bases and the J segment 6 bases; nucleotides outside the gene matches: 10. CDR3 DNA sequence: TGTGCCAGCATGAAGCGGGAGGATAGTTCCGAGCAGTACTTC. It yields the protein CASMKREDSSEQYF.

V gene TRBV29-1 combines with J gene TRBJ1-3; the D gene is possibly TRBD1 (6 bases). The CDR3 consists of 15 residues. CDR1 is SQVTM, CDR2 ANQGSEA, per germline. Trimming cost V 3 bases and J 4 bases, with 16 bases left between them. CDR3 amino acids: CSVDATGSGGNTIYF. The CDR3, as DNA: TGCAGCGTTGACGCCACAGGGTCGGGCGGAAACACCATATATTTT.

This rearrangement joins TRBV27 to TRBJ2-2; TRBD1 is a possible D gene (5 bases). Germline CDR1 reads MNHEY; CDR2 reads SMNVEV (reference sequence). V lost 5 bases and J lost 6, with 10 bases in between. The CDR3 extends over 13 amino acids. CDR3 region: CASSLQGPGELFF. The CDR3 nucleotides read TGTGCCAGCAGTCTCCAGGGTCCCGGGGAGCTGTTTTTT.